This is a list of T cell receptor beta chains from one sample in a study of blood T cells in healthy people across ages. TCRdb re-analysed the 5' RACE reads in MiXCR, keeping a single row per CDR3 protein. The profile covers 1.8 million or so distinct CDR3 sequences, with roughly two fifths appearing a single time and 20% to 25% taken by the ten largest. The source material was blood. These receptors all come from a human donor in good health. The CDR3 runs from the conserved cysteine through the conserved F or W. Fields, in order: V gene, J gene, CDR3 protein.

v_call: TRBV18
j_call: TRBJ1-1
cdr3_aa: CASSPGPPGWGNTEAFF

v_call: TRBV5-1
j_call: TRBJ2-1
cdr3_aa: CASSLAPTYNEQFF

v_call: TRBV12-3/TRBV12-4
j_call: TRBJ1-5
cdr3_aa: CASSVTSGFGQPQHF

v_call: TRBV20-1
j_call: TRBJ2-1
cdr3_aa: CSVIPGSRGRLETQFF

v_call: TRBV4-1
j_call: TRBJ1-1
cdr3_aa: CASSLGTLMGSEAFF

v_call: TRBV12-3/TRBV12-4
j_call: TRBJ2-1
cdr3_aa: CASSPGLVQANEQFF

v_call: TRBV14
j_call: TRBJ1-4
cdr3_aa: CASSQDLEGELFF

v_call: TRBV6-2/TRBV6-3
j_call: TRBJ2-5
cdr3_aa: CASSWRPETQYF

v_call: TRBV12-3/TRBV12-4
j_call: TRBJ2-5
cdr3_aa: CASSHWTSGGETRYF

v_call: TRBV30
j_call: TRBJ2-4
cdr3_aa: CAWSVSYIQYF

v_call: TRBV2
j_call: TRBJ1-3
cdr3_aa: CASNPTGYHSGNTIYF

v_call: TRBV4-2
j_call: TRBJ2-7
cdr3_aa: CASSQDFGGMVPYEQYF

v_call: TRBV27
j_call: TRBJ2-3
cdr3_aa: CASSPIGQFADTQYF

v_call: TRBV4-3
j_call: TRBJ1-2
cdr3_aa: CASSQGTYGYTF